These T cell receptor beta chains were read from a single sample in a study of CD8 T cells in Susac syndrome. TCRdb re-called the immunoSEQ multiplex PCR reads with MiXCR, one entry per CDR3 protein. There are about 180,000 distinct CDR3 sequences in the sample; 90% to 95% occur only once, and 0.12% lies in the top ten. Sequencing was performed on CD4+ T cells from PBMCs. All receptors come from a human donor with Susac syndrome. The CDR3 runs from the conserved cysteine through the conserved F or W. D genes are given only for firm matches.

d_gene: TRBD1; v_gene: TRBV18; j_gene: TRBJ2-7; len: 16; CDR3aa: CASSPPGTGGLYEQYF; CDR3nt: TGTGCCAGCTCACCTCCCGGGACAGGGGGACTTTACGAGCAGTACTTC
d_gene: .; v_gene: TRBV9; j_gene: TRBJ2-7; len: 15; CDR3aa: CASSVDPSRMREQYF; CDR3nt: TGTGCCAGCAGCGTAGACCCTTCGCGGATGAGGGAGCAGTACTTC
d_gene: TRBD1; v_gene: TRBV2; j_gene: TRBJ1-2; len: 13; CDR3aa: CASEGQGAGGYTF; CDR3nt: TGTGCCAGCGAAGGACAGGGGGCAGGAGGCTACACCTTC
d_gene: .; v_gene: TRBV30; j_gene: TRBJ1-3; len: 15; CDR3aa: CAWSPDGRSGNTIYF; CDR3nt: TGTGCCTGGAGCCCGGACGGCCGCTCTGGAAACACCATATATTTT
d_gene: TRBD1; v_gene: TRBV11-2; j_gene: TRBJ2-7; len: 14; CDR3aa: CASSFATGGPEQYF; CDR3nt: TGTGCCAGCAGCTTCGCGACAGGGGGACCCGAGCAGTACTTC
d_gene: TRBD1; v_gene: TRBV6-5; j_gene: TRBJ1-1; len: 17; CDR3aa: CASSSPADRGHGTEAFF; CDR3nt: TGTGCCAGCAGTTCCCCCGCCGACAGGGGGCATGGCACTGAAGCTTTCTTT
d_gene: TRBD1; v_gene: TRBV20-1; j_gene: TRBJ1-2; len: 13; CDR3aa: CSARDRTGLGYTF; CDR3nt: TGCAGTGCTAGAGATCGGACAGGCCTCGGCTACACCTTC
d_gene: .; v_gene: TRBV30; j_gene: TRBJ1-4; len: 14; CDR3aa: CAWSPGRVYGKLFF; CDR3nt: TGTGCCTGGAGCCCAGGCCGGGTCTATGGAAAACTGTTTTTT
d_gene: TRBD2; v_gene: TRBV6-1; j_gene: TRBJ2-1; len: 18; CDR3aa: CASSPPGLAGSSYNEQFF; CDR3nt: TGTGCCAGCAGTCCCCCGGGACTAGCGGGATCCTCCTACAATGAGCAGTTCTTC
d_gene: .; v_gene: TRBV2; j_gene: TRBJ1-1; len: 14; CDR3aa: CASSLAGEDTEAFF; CDR3nt: TGTGCCAGCAGTTTGGCGGGGGAAGACACTGAAGCTTTCTTT
d_gene: .; v_gene: TRBV7-9; j_gene: TRBJ2-5; len: 14; CDR3aa: CASSPGDLQETQYF; CDR3nt: TGTGCCAGCAGCCCCGGGGACCTTCAAGAGACCCAGTACTTC
d_gene: .; v_gene: TRBV3-1; j_gene: TRBJ1-1; len: 12; CDR3aa: CASSQVGAEAFF; CDR3nt: TGTGCCAGCAGCCAAGTAGGGGCTGAAGCTTTCTTT
d_gene: TRBD1; v_gene: TRBV6-5; j_gene: TRBJ2-7; len: 13; CDR3aa: CASSSTGNYEQYF; CDR3nt: TGTGCCAGCAGTTCGACAGGGAACTACGAGCAGTACTTC
d_gene: TRBD1; v_gene: TRBV29-1; j_gene: TRBJ2-7; len: 14; CDR3aa: CSVEPGQSPYEQYF; CDR3nt: TGCAGCGTTGAACCGGGACAGTCCCCCTACGAGCAGTACTTC
d_gene: .; v_gene: TRBV18; j_gene: TRBJ2-3; len: 15; CDR3aa: CASSLGAGRTDTQYF; CDR3nt: TGTGCCAGCTCACTCGGGGCGGGGCGCACAGATACGCAGTATTTT
d_gene: .; v_gene: TRBV20-1; j_gene: TRBJ2-3; len: 16; CDR3aa: CSARDLGAPRADTQYF; CDR3nt: TGCAGTGCTAGAGATCTCGGGGCACCTAGGGCAGATACGCAGTATTTT